This passage covers 20 T cell receptor beta chains from one sample sequenced in a study of blood T cell repertoires in COVID-19. Here immunoSEQ multiplex PCR was the method, and the copy in TCRdb shows in-frame clones only, minus some. The profile shows about 370,000 clones, more than 80% of them singletons. The material sequenced was peripheral blood. These receptors were taken from a woman in her 30s with COVID-19, enrolled during active disease.

The chain couples TRBV6-5 to TRBJ2-3; perhaps TRBD1 as D (5 bases). The CDR3 runs to 15 residues. V lost 3 bases and J lost 3, with 13 bases in between. CDR1 MNHEY and CDR2 SVGAGI come from the germline V gene. In DNA form, the CDR3 reads TGTGCCAGCAGTTATAAGGGGATTGGAACAGATACGCAGTATTTT. Residues: CASSYKGIGTDTQYF.

V gene TRBV3-1 (or the pseudogene TRBV3-2) combines with J gene TRBJ2-2, with 8 bases that match TRBD2. J was trimmed by 1 base and V by 0 bases; bases with no gene match: 7. The CDR3 loop spans 18 amino acids. Germline assignment: CDR1 LGHDT and CDR2 YNNKEL (reference sequence). The CDR3 region is CASSQDPWLAGNTGELFF. In DNA, the CDR3 is TGTGCCAGCAGCCAAGATCCATGGCTAGCGGGGAACACCGGGGAGCTGTTTTTT.

This clone was seen a handful of times. The rearrangement uses TRBV18 and TRBJ1-6; D perhaps matches TRBD1 (5 bases). Trimming pared 4 bases from V and 8 bases from J, leaving 9 bases between. The length of the CDR3 is 13 residues. Germline V gene data show CDR1 as KGHSH and CDR2 as LQKENI. In DNA, the CDR3 is TGTGCCAGCTCACAGGCGGGGGATTCACCCCTCCACTTT. This translates into CASSQAGDSPLHF.

J is TRBJ2-3 and V is TRBV7-2; 7 nucleotides align to TRBD2. Germline V gene lookup returns CDR1 SGHTA and CDR2 FQGNSA. The V segment lost 2 bases and the J segment 6 bases; nucleotides outside the gene matches: 8. This CDR3 comprises 15 residues. The DNA of the CDR3 is TGTGCCAGCAGCTTAACTCCTAGCGGTTCGGATACGCAGTATTTT. Its translation: CASSLTPSGSDTQYF.

The chain has TRBV7-9 and TRBJ1-2, with a tentative D call TRBD1 (6 bases). The V end lost 2 bases, the J end lost 4 bases, and 11 bases lay between the germline ends. Germline assignment: CDR1 SEHNR and CDR2 FQNEAQ (reference sequence). CDR3 length equals 14 residues. The CDR3 reads CASSLSRGSYGYTF. CDR3 nucleotide sequence: TGTGCCAGCAGCTTATCCAGGGGTTCCTATGGCTACACCTTC.

This clone was found once. The CDR3 DNA reads TGCGCCAGCAGCTTTTTTCAGGGAGGCGAGCAGTACGTC. Amino acid sequence: CASSFFQGGEQYV. J is TRBJ2-7 and V is TRBV5-1; TRBD2 might be the D (6 bases). Germline CDR1 SGHRS, CDR2 YFSETQ. V was shortened by 2 bases and J by 6 bases, with 12 bases between the two germline ends. This CDR3 is built from 13 residues.

J is TRBJ1-1 and V is TRBV19; TRBD1 aligns across 9 bases. The CDR3 extends over 16 amino acids. Germline CDR1 reads LNHDA; CDR2 reads SQIVND (reference sequence). V lost 6 bases and J lost 3; bases outside the gene matches: 11. The CDR3 DNA reads TGTGCCAGTAGGGATACAGGGGGCGAGTGGTACACTGAAGCTTTCTTT. Translating gives CASRDTGGEWYTEAFF.

V is TRBV7-2 and J is TRBJ2-2; TRBD2 agrees at 7 bases. Trimming removed 2 bases from V and 2 bases from J; junction bases left unmatched: 2. Per germline, CDR1 SGHTA and CDR2 FQGNSA. The CDR3 totals 15 residues. CDR3 amino acids: CASSLRTRNTGELFF. The CDR3 nucleotides are TGTGCCAGCAGCTTAAGGACTAGAAACACCGGGGAGCTGTTTTTT.

J is TRBJ1-3 and V is TRBV19, with D perhaps matching TRBD1 (5 bases). Deletions cut 3 bases from V and 2 bases from J, with 14 bases between. Per the germline V gene, CDR1 is LNHDA and CDR2 is SQIVND (reference sequence). The CDR3 is made up of 16 amino acids. CDR3 amino acids: CASSMKGAGTGNTIYF. CDR3 DNA: TGTGCCAGTAGTATGAAAGGCGCAGGGACTGGAAACACCATATATTTT.

This chain uses TRBV20-1 with TRBJ2-3; possibly TRBD2 for D (6 bases). The CDR3 length is 19 residues. Per germline, CDR1 DFQATT and CDR2 SNEGSKA (reference sequence). Trimming removed 3 bases from V and 0 bases from J, with 25 bases in between. CDR3 DNA sequence: TGCAGTGCTAGTCCGGGACTCAGAGACCCAAAGCCTAGCACAGATACGCAGTATTTT. This gives the protein CSASPGLRDPKPSTDTQYF.

The V gene is TRBV10-3, the J gene TRBJ1-6, with D perhaps TRBD1 (5 bases). The germline V gene has CDR1 ENHRY and CDR2 SYGVKD. Trimming took 4 bases from V and 4 from J, leaving 5 bases between them. This CDR3 is built from 13 residues. CDR3 in amino acids: CAISGQYNSPLHF. The CDR3 nucleotides read TGTGCCATCAGTGGACAGTATAATTCACCCCTCCACTTT.

V gene TRBV5-1 combines with J gene TRBJ1-2; the match to TRBD1 covers 10 bases. CDR3 size: 17 residues. CDR1 and CDR2 (germline): SGHRS, YFSETQ. V lost 6 bases, J lost 6 bases, and 17 bases stayed unmatched. CDR3 sequence reads: CASNPADPGQGYDGYTF. The DNA of the CDR3 is TGCGCCAGCAACCCGGCTGACCCGGGACAGGGGTATGATGGCTACACCTTC.

This chain connects TRBV4-3 to TRBJ1-1; 7 bases match TRBD1. Germline CDR1 and CDR2: LGHNA and YSLEER. The CDR3 totals 16 residues. V dropped 1 base and J dropped 3; count of bases not matched to a gene: 8. As DNA, the CDR3 is TGCGCCAGCAGCCAAGGGGTAGGGGGCGCCTACACTGAAGCTTTCTTT. Translated, it gives CASSQGVGGAYTEAFF.

Concerning this clone itself: Additional DNA sequences in this sample encode the identical CDR3. This chain uses TRBV15 with TRBJ2-3; 7 bases are a match to TRBD2. V shed 1 base, J shed 0 bases, and the junction held 4 bases outside the gene matches. This CDR3 spans 16 amino acids. Looked up from germline, CDR1 is LNHNV and CDR2 is YYDKDF (reference sequence). The CDR3 sequence is CATSRVRGTSTDTQYF. The CDR3 bases are TGTGCCACCAGCAGAGTGCGGGGGACCAGCACAGATACGCAGTATTTT.

The chain's CDR3 is CASSPGTGDTEAFF. In DNA, the CDR3 is TGTGCCAGCAGTCCTGGGACAGGGGATACTGAAGCTTTCTTT. This chain connects TRBV5-4 to TRBJ1-1; 10 bases agree with TRBD1. The CDR3 sequence is 14 residues long. Trimming cost V 5 bases and J 5 bases; bases outside gene matches: 6. From germline, CDR1 is SGHNT and CDR2 YYREEE (reference sequence).

This clone has only one observation. The V call is TRBV4-1, the J call TRBJ2-5, with TRBD1 identical over 8 bases. The CDR3 extends over 15 amino acids. Germline values: CDR1 MGHRA, CDR2 YSYEKL. V shed 3 bases, J shed 5 bases, and the junction held 8 bases outside the gene matches. The CDR3 coding sequence is TGCGCCAGCAGCCAGGGAGGACAGGGAGTTGAGACCCAGTACTTC. It yields the protein CASSQGGQGVETQYF.

The chain has TRBV11-2 and TRBJ1-2; D might be TRBD1 (6 bases). This CDR3 is built from 15 residues. V was trimmed by 1 base and J by 4 bases, leaving 13 bases between them. The germline CDR1 and CDR2 sequences are SGHAT and FQNNGV. The CDR3 DNA reads TGTGCCAGCAGCTTAGGGGCAGGGGAACCCTATGGCTACACCTTC. It yields the protein CASSLGAGEPYGYTF.

The rearrangement links TRBV27 to TRBJ1-2, with 8 positions matching TRBD1. V dropped 0 bases and J dropped 8; count of bases not matched to a gene: 5. The CDR3 has 14 amino acids. Germline CDR1 and CDR2: MNHEY and SMNVEV (reference sequence). CDR3 bases: TGTGCCAGCAGTTTATCTCAGGGGGCAATCGGCTACACCTTC. Protein product: CASSLSQGAIGYTF.

The genes are TRBV7-6 and TRBJ2-1; 7 bases map to TRBD1. J lost 2 bases, V lost 10 bases, and 5 bases had no gene match. There are 13 residues in the CDR3. Germline-derived CDR1 and CDR2 are SGHVS and FNYEAQ. The CDR3 loop is CAISGGPYNEQFF. As DNA, the CDR3 is TGTGCCATCTCAGGGGGTCCCTACAATGAGCAGTTCTTC.

The chain uses TRBV2 and TRBJ2-4, with TRBD2 identical over 7 bases. CDR1 and CDR2 (germline): SNHLY, FYNNEI. The trim removed 4 bases at V and 6 bases at J, leaving 3 bases unmatched. The CDR3 spans 13 residues. The CDR3 nucleotides read TGTGCCAGCAGTGGCCCTAGCGGAAACATTCAGTACTTC. Protein product: CASSGPSGNIQYF.